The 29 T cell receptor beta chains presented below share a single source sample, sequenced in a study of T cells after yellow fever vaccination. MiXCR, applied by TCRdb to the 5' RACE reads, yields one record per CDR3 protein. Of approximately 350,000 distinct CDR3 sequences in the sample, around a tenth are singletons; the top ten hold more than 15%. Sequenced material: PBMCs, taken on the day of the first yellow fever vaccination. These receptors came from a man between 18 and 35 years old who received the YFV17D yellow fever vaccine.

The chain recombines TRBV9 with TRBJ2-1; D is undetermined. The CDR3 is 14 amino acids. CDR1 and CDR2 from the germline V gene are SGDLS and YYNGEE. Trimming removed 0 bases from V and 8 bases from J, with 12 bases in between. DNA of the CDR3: TGTGCCAGCAGCGTAGTGTCCGAAGGCCATGAGCAGTTCTTC. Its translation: CASSVVSEGHEQFF.

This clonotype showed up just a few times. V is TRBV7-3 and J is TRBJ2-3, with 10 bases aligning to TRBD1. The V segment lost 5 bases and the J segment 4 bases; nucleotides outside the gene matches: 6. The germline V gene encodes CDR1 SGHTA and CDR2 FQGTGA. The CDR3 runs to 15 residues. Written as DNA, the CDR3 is TGTGCCAGCAGCCGGAGACAGGGGGCGGCAGATACGCAGTATTTT. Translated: CASSRRQGAADTQYF.

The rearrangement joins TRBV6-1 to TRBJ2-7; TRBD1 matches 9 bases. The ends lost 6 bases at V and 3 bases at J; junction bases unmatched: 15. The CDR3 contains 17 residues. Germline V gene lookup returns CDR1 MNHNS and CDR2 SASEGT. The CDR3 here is CASSPKPGTGRNYEQYV. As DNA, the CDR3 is TGTGCCAGCAGCCCCAAGCCCGGGACAGGGAGGAACTACGAGCAGTACGTC.

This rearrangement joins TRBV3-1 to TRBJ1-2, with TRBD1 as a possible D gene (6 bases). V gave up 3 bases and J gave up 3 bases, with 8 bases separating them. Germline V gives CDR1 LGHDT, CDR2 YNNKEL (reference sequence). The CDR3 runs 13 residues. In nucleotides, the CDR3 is TGTGCCAGCAGCCATAGACAGGACTATGGCTACACCTTC. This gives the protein CASSHRQDYGYTF.

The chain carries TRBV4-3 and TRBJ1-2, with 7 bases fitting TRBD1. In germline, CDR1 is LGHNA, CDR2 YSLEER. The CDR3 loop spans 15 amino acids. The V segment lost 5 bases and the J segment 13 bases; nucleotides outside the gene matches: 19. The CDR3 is CASSDQRRDRRRCTF. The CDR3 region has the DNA TGCGCCAGCAGCGACCAGCGCCGGGACAGACGAAGATGCACCTTC.

The DNA of the CDR3 is TGTGCCAGCAGTTTAGAGGGACAGGGAAACACTGAAGCTTTCTTT. This sequence encodes CASSLEGQGNTEAFF. J is TRBJ1-1 and V is TRBV12-3 or TRBV12-4; 9 nucleotides line up with TRBD1. The CDR3 spans 15 residues. J was trimmed by 2 bases and V by 1 base; bases with no gene match: 2.

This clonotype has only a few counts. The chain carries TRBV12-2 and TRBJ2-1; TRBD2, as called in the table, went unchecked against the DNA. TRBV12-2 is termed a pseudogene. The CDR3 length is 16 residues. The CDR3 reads CASRLQELAGYNEQFF. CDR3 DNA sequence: TGTGCAAGTCGCCTCCAAGAACTAGCGGGGTACAATGAGCAGTTCTTC.

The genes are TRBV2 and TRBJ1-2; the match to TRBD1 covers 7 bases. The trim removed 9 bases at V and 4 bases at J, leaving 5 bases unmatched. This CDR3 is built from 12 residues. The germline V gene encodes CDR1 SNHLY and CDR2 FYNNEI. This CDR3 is CASIDRAYGYTF. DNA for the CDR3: TGTGCCAGTATTGACAGGGCCTATGGCTACACCTTC. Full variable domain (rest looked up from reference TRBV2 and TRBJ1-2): EPEVTQTPSHQVTQMGQEVILRCVPISNHLYFYWYRQILGQKVEFLVSFYNNEISEKSEIFDDQFSVERPDGSNFTLKIRSTKLEDSAMYFCASIDRAYGYTFGSGTRLTVV.

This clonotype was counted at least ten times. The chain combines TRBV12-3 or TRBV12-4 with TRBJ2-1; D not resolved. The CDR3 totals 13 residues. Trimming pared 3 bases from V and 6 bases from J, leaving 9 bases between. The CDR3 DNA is TGTGCCAGCAGTTTGGTCACACCCAATGAGCAGTTCTTC. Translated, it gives CASSLVTPNEQFF.

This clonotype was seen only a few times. The CDR3 DNA sequence: TGTGCCAGCAGGGACTCCAACGCAGATACGCAGTATTTT. Translating it yields CASRDSNADTQYF. This rearrangement joins TRBV6-6 to TRBJ2-3; possibly TRBD2 for D (5 bases). Between the trimmed V and J ends, which lost 6 bases and 4 bases, there was a span of 11 bases. In germline, CDR1 is MNHNY, CDR2 SVGAGI (reference sequence). This CDR3 region has 13 residues.

The CDR3 bases are TGTGCCAGCAGCCAAGATAGGCCCCACAGGAGGGGGGGGGAGACCCAGTACTTC. Its protein is CASSQDRPHRRGGETQYF. V usage is TRBV3-1 and J usage is TRBJ2-5; maybe TRBD2 (7 bases). CDR3 length equals 18 residues. Germline lookup yields CDR1 LGHDT and CDR2 YNNKEL (reference sequence). V was clipped by 0 bases and J by 5 bases, with 22 bases between them.

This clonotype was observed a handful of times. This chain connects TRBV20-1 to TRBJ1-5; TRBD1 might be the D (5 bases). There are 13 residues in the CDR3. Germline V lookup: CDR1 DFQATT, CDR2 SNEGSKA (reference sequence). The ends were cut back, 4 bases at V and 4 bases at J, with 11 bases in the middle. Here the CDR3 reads CSAIRAWNQPQHF. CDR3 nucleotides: TGCAGTGCTATCAGGGCGTGGAATCAGCCCCAGCATTTT.

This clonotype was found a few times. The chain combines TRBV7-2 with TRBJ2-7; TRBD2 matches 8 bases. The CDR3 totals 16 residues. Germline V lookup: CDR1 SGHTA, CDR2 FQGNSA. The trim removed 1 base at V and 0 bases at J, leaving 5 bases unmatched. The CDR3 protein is CASSLDGTSGSYEQYF. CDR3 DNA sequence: TGTGCCAGCAGCTTAGATGGTACTAGCGGCTCCTACGAGCAGTACTTC.

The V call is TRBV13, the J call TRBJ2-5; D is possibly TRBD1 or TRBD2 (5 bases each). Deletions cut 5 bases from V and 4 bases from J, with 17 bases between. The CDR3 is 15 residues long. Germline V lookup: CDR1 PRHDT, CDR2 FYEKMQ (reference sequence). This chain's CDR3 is CASSEQPGTGETQYF. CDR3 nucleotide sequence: TGTGCCAGCAGCGAGCAGCCGGGGACCGGAGAGACCCAGTACTTC.

The CDR3 DNA reads TGTGCCAGCAGTGAATTAGGGACCCAGGGCAACTATGGCTACACCTTC. Translated, it gives CASSELGTQGNYGYTF. The chain recombines TRBV25-1 with TRBJ1-2; D may be TRBD1 (5 bases). Trimming removed 1 base from V and 2 bases from J, with 14 bases in between. Germline-derived CDR1 and CDR2 are MGHDK and SYGVNS. The CDR3 extends over 16 amino acids.

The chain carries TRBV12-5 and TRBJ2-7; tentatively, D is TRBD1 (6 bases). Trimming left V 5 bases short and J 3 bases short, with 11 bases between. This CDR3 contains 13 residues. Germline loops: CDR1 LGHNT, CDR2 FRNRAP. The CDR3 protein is CASGPRDNYEQYV. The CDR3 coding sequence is TGTGCTAGTGGTCCACGGGACAACTACGAGCAGTACGTC.

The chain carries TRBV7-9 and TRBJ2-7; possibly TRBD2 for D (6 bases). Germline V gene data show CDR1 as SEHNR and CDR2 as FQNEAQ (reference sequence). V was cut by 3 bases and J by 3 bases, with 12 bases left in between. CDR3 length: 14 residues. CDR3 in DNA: TGTGCCAGCAGCTTGCGGGGTCGGGGCTACGAGCAGTACTTC. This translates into CASSLRGRGYEQYF.

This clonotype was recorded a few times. The CDR3 reads CASSWDRRTDTQYF. The DNA of the CDR3 is TGTGCCAGCAGCTGGGACAGACGCACAGATACGCAGTATTTT. V usage is TRBV12-3 or TRBV12-4 and J usage is TRBJ2-3, with TRBD1 matching 7 bases. Trimming took 6 bases from V and 1 from J; bases not matched to a gene: 4. The CDR3 sequence is 14 residues long.

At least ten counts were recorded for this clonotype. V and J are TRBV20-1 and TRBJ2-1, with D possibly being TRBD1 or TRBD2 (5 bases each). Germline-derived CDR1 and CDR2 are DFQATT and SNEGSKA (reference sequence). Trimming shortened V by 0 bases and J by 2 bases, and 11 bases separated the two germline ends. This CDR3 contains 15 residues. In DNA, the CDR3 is TGCAGTGCTAGAGATGGACGGGGACCCTACAATGAGCAGTTCTTC. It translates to CSARDGRGPYNEQFF.

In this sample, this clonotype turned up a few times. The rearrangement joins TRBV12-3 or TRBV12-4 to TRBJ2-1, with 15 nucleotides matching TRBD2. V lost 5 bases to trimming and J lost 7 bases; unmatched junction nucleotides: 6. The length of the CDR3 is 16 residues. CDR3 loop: CASSKGLAGGWNEQFF. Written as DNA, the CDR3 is TGTGCCAGCAGTAAGGGACTAGCGGGGGGTTGGAATGAGCAGTTCTTC.

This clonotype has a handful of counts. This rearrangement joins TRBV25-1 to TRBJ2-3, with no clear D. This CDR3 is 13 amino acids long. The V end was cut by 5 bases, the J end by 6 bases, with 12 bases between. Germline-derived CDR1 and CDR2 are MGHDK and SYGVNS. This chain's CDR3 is CASSLAPDDTQYF. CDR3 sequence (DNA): TGTGCCAGCAGTCTGGCGCCCGATGATACGCAGTATTTT.

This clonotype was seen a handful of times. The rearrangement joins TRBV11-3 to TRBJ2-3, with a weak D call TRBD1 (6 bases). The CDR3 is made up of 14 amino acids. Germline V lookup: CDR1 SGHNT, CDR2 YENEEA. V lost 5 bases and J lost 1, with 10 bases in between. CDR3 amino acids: CASSRDTGTDTQYF. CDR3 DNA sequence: TGTGCCAGCAGCCGGGACACAGGCACAGATACGCAGTATTTT.

CDR3 DNA sequence: TGTGCCAGCAGTTTTAAGGGACTAGCGTACCTCGAGACCCAGTACTTC. This translates into CASSFKGLAYLETQYF. The chain couples TRBV27 to TRBJ2-5, with 10 bases aligning to TRBD2. J gave up 5 bases and V 3 bases, and 9 bases lay outside the gene matches. This CDR3 is built from 16 residues. CDR1 MNHEY and CDR2 SMNVEV come from the germline V gene (reference sequence).

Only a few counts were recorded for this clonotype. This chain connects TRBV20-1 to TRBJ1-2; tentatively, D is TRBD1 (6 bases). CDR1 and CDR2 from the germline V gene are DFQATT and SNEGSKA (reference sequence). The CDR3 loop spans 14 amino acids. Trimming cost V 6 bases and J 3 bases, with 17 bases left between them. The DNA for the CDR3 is TGCAGTGCCCTAGACAGGTTCGGGGACTATGGCTACACCTTC. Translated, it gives CSALDRFGDYGYTF.

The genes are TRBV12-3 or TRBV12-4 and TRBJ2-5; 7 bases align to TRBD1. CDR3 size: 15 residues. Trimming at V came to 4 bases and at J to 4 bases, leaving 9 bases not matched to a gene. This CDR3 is CASSSTGDGGETQYF. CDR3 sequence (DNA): TGTGCCAGCAGTTCCACAGGGGATGGGGGAGAGACCCAGTACTTC.

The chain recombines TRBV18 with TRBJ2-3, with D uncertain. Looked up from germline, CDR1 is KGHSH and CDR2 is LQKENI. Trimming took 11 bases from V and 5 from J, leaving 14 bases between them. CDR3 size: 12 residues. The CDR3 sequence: CAGAGLRDTQYF. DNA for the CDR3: TGTGCCGGAGCCGGGTTGAGAGATACGCAGTATTTT.

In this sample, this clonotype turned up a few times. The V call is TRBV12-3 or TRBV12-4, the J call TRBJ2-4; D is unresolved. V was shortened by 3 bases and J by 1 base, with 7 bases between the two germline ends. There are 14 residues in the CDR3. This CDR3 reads CASSLDPAKNIQYF. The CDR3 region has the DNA TGTGCCAGCAGTTTGGATCCGGCCAAAAACATTCAGTACTTC.

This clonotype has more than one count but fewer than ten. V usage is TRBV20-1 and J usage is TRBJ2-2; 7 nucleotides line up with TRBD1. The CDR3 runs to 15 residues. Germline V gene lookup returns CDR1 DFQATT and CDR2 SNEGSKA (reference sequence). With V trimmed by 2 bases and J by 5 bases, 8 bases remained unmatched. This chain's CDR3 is CSARLGQVETGELFF. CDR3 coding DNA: TGCAGTGCTAGACTCGGACAGGTTGAAACCGGGGAGCTGTTTTTT.

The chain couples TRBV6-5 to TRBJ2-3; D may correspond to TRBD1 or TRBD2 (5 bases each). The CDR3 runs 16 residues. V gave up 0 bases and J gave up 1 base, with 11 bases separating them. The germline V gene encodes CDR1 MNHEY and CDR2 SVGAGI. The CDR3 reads CASSYSFGDRTDTQYF. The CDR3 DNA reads TGTGCCAGCAGTTACTCGTTTGGGGACCGCACAGATACGCAGTATTTT.